Included here is one T cell receptor beta chain sequence, with context. Its antigen is still unknown. Assay used: immunoSEQ multiplex PCR; TCRdb lists only in-frame clones, some missing. Seen here are 70,000 or so clones, approximately 81% observed once, and the top ten hold approximately 6.1%. With baseline, cycle 4 day 1, and cycle 7 day 1 as timepoints, blood was sampled. This entry belongs to a study of OX40 agonist ivuxolimab in advanced cancers. The trim removed 7 bases at V and 5 bases at J, leaving 19 bases unmatched. This CDR3 contains 18 residues. Germline CDR1 and CDR2: MGHRA and YSYEKL. The study's findings and limits: Clonal expansion from baseline to week 6 occurred in both CD4+ and CD8+ T cells.

Specimen: CD4+ or CD8+ T cells sorted from blood, collected in a trial of the OX40 agonist ivuxolimab. This clonotype originated in an adult with an advanced solid tumor such as melanoma, head and neck, liver or kidney cancer. V usage is TRBV4-1 and J usage is TRBJ2-7; 11 nucleotides align to TRBD1. The CDR3 here is CASTLSLRRDRGIDEQYF. The CDR3 bases are TGCGCCAGCACCCTAAGCTTGAGGAGGGACAGGGGGATAGACGAGCAGTACTTC.